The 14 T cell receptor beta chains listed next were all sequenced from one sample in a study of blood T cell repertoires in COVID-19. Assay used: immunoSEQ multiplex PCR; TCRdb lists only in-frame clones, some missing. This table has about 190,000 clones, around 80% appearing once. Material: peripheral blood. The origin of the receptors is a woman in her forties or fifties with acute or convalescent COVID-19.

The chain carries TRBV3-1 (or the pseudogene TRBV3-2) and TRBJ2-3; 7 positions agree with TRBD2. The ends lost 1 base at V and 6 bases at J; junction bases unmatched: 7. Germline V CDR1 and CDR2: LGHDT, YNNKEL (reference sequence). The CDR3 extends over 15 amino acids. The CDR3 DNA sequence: TGTGCCAGCAGCCAAGTCGGGGGGATGATCGATACGCAGTATTTT. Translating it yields CASSQVGGMIDTQYF.

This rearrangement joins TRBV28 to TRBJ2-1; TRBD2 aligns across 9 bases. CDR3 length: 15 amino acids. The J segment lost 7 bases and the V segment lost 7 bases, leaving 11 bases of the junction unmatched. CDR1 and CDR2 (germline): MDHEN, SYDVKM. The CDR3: CASTKVASGVNEQFF. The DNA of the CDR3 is TGTGCCAGCACCAAGGTCGCTAGCGGGGTAAATGAGCAGTTCTTC.

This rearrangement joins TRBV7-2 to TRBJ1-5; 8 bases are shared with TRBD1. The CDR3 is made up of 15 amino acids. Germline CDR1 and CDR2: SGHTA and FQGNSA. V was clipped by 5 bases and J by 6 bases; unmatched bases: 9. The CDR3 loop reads CASSSFAGGSQPQHF. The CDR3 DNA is TGTGCCAGCAGCAGTTTTGCAGGGGGCAGTCAGCCCCAGCATTTT.

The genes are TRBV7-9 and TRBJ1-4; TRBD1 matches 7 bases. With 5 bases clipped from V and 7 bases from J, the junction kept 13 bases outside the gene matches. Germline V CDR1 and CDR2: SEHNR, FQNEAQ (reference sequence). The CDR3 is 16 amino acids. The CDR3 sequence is CASSPNDRTGGEKLFF. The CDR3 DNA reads TGTGCCAGCAGCCCAAATGATAGGACAGGTGGTGAAAAACTGTTTTTT.

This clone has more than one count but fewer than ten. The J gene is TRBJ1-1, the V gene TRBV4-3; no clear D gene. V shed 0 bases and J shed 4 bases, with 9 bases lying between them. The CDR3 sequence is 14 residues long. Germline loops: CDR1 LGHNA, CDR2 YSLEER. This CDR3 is CASSQDLFGTEAFF. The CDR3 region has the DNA TGCGCCAGCAGCCAAGATCTATTCGGCACTGAAGCTTTCTTT.

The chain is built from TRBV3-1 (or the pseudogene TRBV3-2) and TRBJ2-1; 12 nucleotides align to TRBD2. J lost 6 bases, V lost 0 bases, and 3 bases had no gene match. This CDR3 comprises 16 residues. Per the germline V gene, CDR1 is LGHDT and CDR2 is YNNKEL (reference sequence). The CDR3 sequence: CASSQDLAGGSNEQFF. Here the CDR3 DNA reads TGTGCCAGCAGCCAAGATCTAGCGGGAGGGTCCAATGAGCAGTTCTTC.

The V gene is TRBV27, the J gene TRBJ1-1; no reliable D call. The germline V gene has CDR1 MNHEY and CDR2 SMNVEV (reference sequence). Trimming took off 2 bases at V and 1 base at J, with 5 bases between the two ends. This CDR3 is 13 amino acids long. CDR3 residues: CASSLGWNTEAFF. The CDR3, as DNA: TGTGCCAGCAGTTTAGGCTGGAACACTGAAGCTTTCTTT.

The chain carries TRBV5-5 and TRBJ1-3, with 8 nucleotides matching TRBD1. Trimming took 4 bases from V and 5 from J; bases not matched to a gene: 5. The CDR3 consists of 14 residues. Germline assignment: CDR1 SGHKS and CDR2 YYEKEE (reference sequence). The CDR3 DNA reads TGTGCCAGCAGCCTTCGGACAGGGAGAAACACCATATATTTT. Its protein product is CASSLRTGRNTIYF. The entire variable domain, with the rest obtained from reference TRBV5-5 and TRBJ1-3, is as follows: DAGVTQSPTHLIKTRGQQVTLRCSPISGHKSVSWYQQVLGQGPQFIFQYYEKEERGRGNFPDRFSARQFPNYSSELNVNALLLGDSALYLCASSLRTGRNTIYFGEGSWLTVV.

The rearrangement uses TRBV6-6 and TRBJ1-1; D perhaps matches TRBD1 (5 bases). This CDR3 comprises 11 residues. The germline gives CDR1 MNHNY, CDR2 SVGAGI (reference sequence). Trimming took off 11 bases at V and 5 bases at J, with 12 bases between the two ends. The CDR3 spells CAAGGWTEAFF. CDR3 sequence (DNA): TGTGCCGCCGGGGGGTGGACTGAAGCTTTCTTT.

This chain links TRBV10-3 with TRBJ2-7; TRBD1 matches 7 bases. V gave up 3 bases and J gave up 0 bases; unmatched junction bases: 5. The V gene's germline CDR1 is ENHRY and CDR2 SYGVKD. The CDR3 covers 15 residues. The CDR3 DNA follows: TGTGCCATCAGTGACTCCGGGACAGCCTCCTACGAGCAGTACTTC. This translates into CAISDSGTASYEQYF.

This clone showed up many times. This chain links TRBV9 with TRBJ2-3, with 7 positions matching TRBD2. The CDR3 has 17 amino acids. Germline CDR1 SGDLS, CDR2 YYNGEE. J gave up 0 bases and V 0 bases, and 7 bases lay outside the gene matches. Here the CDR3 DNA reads TGTGCCAGCAGCGTAGAGGGAGGGGACTCTAGCACAGATACGCAGTATTTT. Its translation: CASSVEGGDSSTDTQYF.

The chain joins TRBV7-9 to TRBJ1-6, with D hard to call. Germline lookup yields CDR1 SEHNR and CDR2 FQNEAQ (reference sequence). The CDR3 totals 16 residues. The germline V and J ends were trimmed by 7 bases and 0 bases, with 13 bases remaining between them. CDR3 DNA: TGTGCCAGCACCAAATCCACGAGCTCCTATAATTCACCCCTCCACTTT. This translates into CASTKSTSSYNSPLHF.

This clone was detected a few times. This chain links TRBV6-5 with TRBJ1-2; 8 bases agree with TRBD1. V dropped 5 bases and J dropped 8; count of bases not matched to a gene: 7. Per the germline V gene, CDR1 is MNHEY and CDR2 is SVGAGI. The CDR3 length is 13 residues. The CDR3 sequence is CASSRTGGGGYTF. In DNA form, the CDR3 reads TGTGCCAGCAGTCGTACAGGGGGAGGGGGCTACACCTTC.

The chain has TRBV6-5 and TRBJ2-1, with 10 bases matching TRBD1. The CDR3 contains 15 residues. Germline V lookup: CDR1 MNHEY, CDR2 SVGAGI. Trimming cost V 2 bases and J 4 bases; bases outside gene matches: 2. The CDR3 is CASSYEGQGYNEQFF. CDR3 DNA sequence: TGTGCCAGCAGTTACGAGGGACAGGGGTACAATGAGCAGTTCTTC.